This T cell receptor beta chain was sequenced in a study of blood T cell repertoires in COVID-19. Whole-study context: The study drew acute and convalescent COVID-19 samples from the United States, Italy and Spain. Sources were T cells, B-cell-depleted T cells, or PBMCs; the material itself was cDNA or gDNA.

Here immunoSEQ multiplex PCR was the method, and the copy in TCRdb shows in-frame clones only, minus some. The profile shows approximately 160,000 clones, more than 70% of them singletons. Germline trimming cut 2 bases from V and 4 bases from J; bases unmatched to any gene: 7. This CDR3 has 16 residues. Germline loops: CDR1 SGHDT, CDR2 YYEEEE. The V and J genes are TRBV5-6 and TRBJ2-4; 9 bases match TRBD2. The sequenced sample was peripheral blood. This receptor was identified in a man aged 18 to 30 with active or convalescent COVID-19. In DNA form, the CDR3 reads TGTGCCAGCAGCTTTCTGGGTAGCGGGGGAAAAAACATTCAGTACTTC. Encoded protein: CASSFLGSGGKNIQYF. The full variable domain, with the rest looked up from reference TRBV5-6 and TRBJ2-4, is DAGVTQSPTHLIKTRGQQVTLRCSPKSGHDTVSWYQQALGQGPQFIFQYYEEEERQRGNFPDRFSGHQFPNYSSELNVNALLLGDSALYLCASSFLGSGGKNIQYFGAGTRLSVL.